The 11 T cell receptor beta chains given below trace back to one sample, sequenced in a study of response to subunit inactivated influenza vaccine. TCRdb reprocessed the RT-PCR reads with MiXCR, giving one entry per CDR3 protein. The sample consists of just under 250,000 distinct CDR3 sequences, 9.5% to 15% of them appearing once. Specimen: non-naive T cells sorted from PBMCs, collected about 14 days before vaccination. These receptor sequences come from a man aged 45 to 65 who received an inactivated influenza vaccine.

This clonotype was recorded many times. The chain joins TRBV29-1 to TRBJ2-1, with 9 nucleotides matching TRBD1. Trimming removed 6 bases from V and 8 bases from J; junction bases left unmatched: 17. The CDR3 has 16 residues. Germline lookup yields CDR1 SQVTM and CDR2 ANQGSEA. CDR3 residues: CSVRGGQGQKTDEQFF. CDR3 bases: TGCAGCGTGCGTGGAGGACAGGGGCAAAAAACGGATGAGCAGTTCTTC.

This clonotype showed up many times. This chain connects TRBV28 to TRBJ2-1, with 12 bases identical to TRBD2. In germline, CDR1 is MDHEN, CDR2 SYDVKM. Trimming removed 2 bases from V and 7 bases from J; junction bases left unmatched: 3. The CDR3 extends over 15 amino acids. The CDR3 nucleotides are TGTGCCAGCAGTTTAGCCGGGACTAGCGGGAATGAGCAGTTCTTC. It codes for CASSLAGTSGNEQFF.

The chain combines TRBV18 with TRBJ1-4, with D unclear. Germline CDR1 and CDR2: KGHSH and LQKENI. Trimming shortened V by 6 bases and J by 4 bases, and 12 bases separated the two germline ends. This CDR3 region has 14 residues. This chain's CDR3 is CASSFGQLNEKLFF. The DNA for the CDR3 is TGTGCCAGCTCCTTCGGGCAGCTTAATGAAAAACTGTTTTTT.

This chain links TRBV10-3 with TRBJ1-2; D gene unclear. V was clipped by 3 bases and J by 2 bases, with 10 bases between them. CDR1 and CDR2 (germline): ENHRY, SYGVKD. The length of the CDR3 is 14 residues. DNA for the CDR3: TGTGCCATCAGTGATAACATGGCCAACTATGGCTACACCTTC. It codes for CAISDNMANYGYTF.

The rearrangement uses TRBV7-2 and TRBJ2-1, with 11 bases that match TRBD2. Per the germline V gene, CDR1 is SGHTA and CDR2 is FQGNSA. CDR3 length equals 16 residues. V trimming: 0 bases; J trimming: 5 bases; junction bases outside the gene matches: 3. CDR3 sequence (DNA): TGTGCCAGCAGCTTAGCCGGGACTAGCGGTAACAATGAGCAGTTCTTC. Protein product: CASSLAGTSGNNEQFF.

A few counts support this clonotype. The V call is TRBV6-1, the J call TRBJ1-4; weak D call: TRBD1 (6 bases). This CDR3 contains 15 residues. Germline V gene data show CDR1 as MNHNS and CDR2 as SASEGT. The V end lost 6 bases, the J end lost 6 bases, and 17 bases lay between the germline ends. Here the CDR3 DNA reads TGTGCCAGCAGCGCCGTCGGGGGCATAGATGAAAAACTGTTTTTT. Protein product: CASSAVGGIDEKLFF.

This clonotype was counted a few times. The chain combines TRBV10-3 with TRBJ2-1, with 14 bases matching TRBD2. V shed 8 bases, J shed 9 bases, and the junction held 6 bases outside the gene matches. There are 14 residues in the CDR3. Germline CDR1 reads ENHRY; CDR2 reads SYGVKD. The CDR3 is CAIAGLAGEGEQFF. The DNA of the CDR3 is TGTGCCATCGCGGGACTAGCGGGAGAGGGTGAGCAGTTCTTC.

The chain combines TRBV6-2 or TRBV6-3 with TRBJ2-1; D not certain. V lost 7 bases and J 3 bases, leaving 16 bases between the germline ends. This CDR3 spans 15 amino acids. Germline V gene lookup returns CDR1 MNHEY and CDR2 SVGEGT. The CDR3: CASTAESGNYNEQFF. The CDR3, as DNA: TGTGCCAGCACCGCCGAATCGGGTAACTACAATGAGCAGTTCTTC.

The rearrangement uses TRBV20-1 and TRBJ2-1, with TRBD2 matching 7 bases. CDR1 DFQATT and CDR2 SNEGSKA come from the germline V gene (reference sequence). The CDR3 loop spans 16 amino acids. J lost 1 base, V lost 5 bases, and 11 bases had no gene match. DNA for the CDR3: TGCAGTGCTCCATCTGGGGGGGGAGGTTCCTACAATGAGCAGTTCTTC. Translation gives CSAPSGGGGSYNEQFF.

The CDR3 nucleotides are TGTGCCAGTAGTATGGGGGGATATAGCAATCAGCCCCAGCATTTT. As protein: CASSMGGYSNQPQHF. The rearrangement joins TRBV19 to TRBJ1-5; tentatively, D is TRBD1 (5 bases). The CDR3 contains 15 residues. The ends were cut back, 3 bases at V and 0 bases at J, with 9 bases in the middle. The germline V gene has CDR1 LNHDA and CDR2 SQIVND (reference sequence).

This clonotype occurred a few times. V is TRBV14 and J is TRBJ2-7, with a possible D match to TRBD2 (5 bases). Germline CDR1 is SGHDN and CDR2 is FVKESK. This CDR3 has 13 residues. Trimming left V 4 bases short and J 7 bases short, with 14 bases between. The CDR3 region is CASSPGITGEQYF. In DNA, the CDR3 is TGTGCCAGCAGCCCCGGGATAACCGGGGAGCAGTACTTC. Full variable domain (outside the CDR3, taken from reference TRBV14 and TRBJ2-7): EAGVTQFPSHSVIEKGQTVTLRCDPISGHDNLYWYRRVMGKEIKFLLHFVKESKQDESGMPNNRFLAERTGGTYSTLKVQPAELEDSGVYFCASSPGITGEQYFGPGTRLTVT.